This T cell receptor (beta chain) was sequenced during a study of tumor-infiltrating lymphocytes in primary liver carcinoma. Study overall: Tumors, staged T1-T3 N0M0, spanned about 4.2 to 10 cm. There were roughly 3.65 to 7.5 million productive TCRbeta reads per sample, a yield similar across tissue types.

Total RNA and DNA came together from around 20-30 mg of bulk tissue without cell sorting. Patients underwent surgical resection for primary liver carcinoma. Chronic HBV infection, untreated so far, was present in the patients. Starting material of about 0.45 ug total RNA yielded TCR beta cDNA via a constant-region primer. It was through three nested multiplex PCR rounds of slightly modified ARM-PCR that TCR beta libraries arose. Forward primers for TRBV1-TRBV30 and a C-beta reverse primer served the first two PCR rounds, at roughly 10 cycles each. TCRdb processed the multiplex PCR reads anew with MiXCR; each CDR3 protein has one entry. This sample has 120,000 or so distinct CDR3 sequences, with 50% to 70% found just once. The CDR3 extends over 16 amino acids. CDR1 and CDR2 (germline): SGHNT, YENEEA.

The TCR sequence derives from a woman in her sixties or seventies with primary liver carcinoma and hepatitis B virus infection. The chain uses TRBV11-3 and TRBJ2-4; the match to TRBD1 covers 8 bases. The sequenced material came from liver tumor tissue from sampling region 1. Described subset: tumor region T1, superior pole. The CDR3 sequence: CANSPRTGLAKNIQYF. The DNA for the CDR3 is TGTGCTAACAGCCCTCGGACAGGGCTGGCCAAAAACATTCAGTACTTC.